In its sample, the clone carrying this T cell receptor beta chain was seen many times. The entry originates in a study of T cells after yellow fever vaccination. General study results and limits: Among all clonotypes, a small share was observed in both CD4 and CD8 compartments. Once the booster was given, most primary-vaccination clones reappeared, at approximately 97% for CD4 and around 90% for CD8.

The CDR3 has 11 amino acids. Per germline, CDR1 MNHEY and CDR2 SVGEGT. Trimming stripped 2 bases from V and 7 bases from J, with 6 bases between. Via MiXCR, TCRdb re-called the 5' RACE reads, giving one row per CDR3 protein. The sample carries over 15,000 distinct CDR3 sequences, about 4.1% recorded once. The source material was PBMCs, either bulk or a sorted T-cell subset (CD4+, CD8+, memory, or dextramer-sorted; not recorded which), sampled 15 days after the yellow fever booster vaccination. V usage is TRBV6-2 or TRBV6-3 and J usage is TRBJ2-7; the D is unclear. The clonotype comes from a man aged 30 to 45 who received the YFV17D yellow fever vaccine. DNA of the CDR3: TGTGCCAGCAGTTACACGTGGGAGCAGTACTTC. This sequence encodes CASSYTWEQYF.